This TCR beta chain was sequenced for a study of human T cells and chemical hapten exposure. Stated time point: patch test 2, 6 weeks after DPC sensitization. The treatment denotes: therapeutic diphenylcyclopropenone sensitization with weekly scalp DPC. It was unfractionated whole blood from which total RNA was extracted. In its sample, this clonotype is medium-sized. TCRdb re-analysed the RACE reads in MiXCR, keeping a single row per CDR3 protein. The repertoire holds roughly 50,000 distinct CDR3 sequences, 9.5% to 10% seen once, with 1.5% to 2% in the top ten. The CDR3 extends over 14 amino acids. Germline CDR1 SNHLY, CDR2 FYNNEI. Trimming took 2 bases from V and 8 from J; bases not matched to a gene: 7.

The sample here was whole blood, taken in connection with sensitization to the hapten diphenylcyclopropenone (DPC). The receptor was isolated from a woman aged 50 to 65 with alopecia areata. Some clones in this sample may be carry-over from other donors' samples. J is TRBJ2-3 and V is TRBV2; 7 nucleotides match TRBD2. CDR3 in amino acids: CASSEWREWGTQYF. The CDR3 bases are TGTGCCAGCAGTGAATGGCGGGAGTGGGGTACGCAGTATTTT.